This TCR beta chain was retrieved from a study of post-analysis software for immune sequencing data. Study overall: The cohort encompassed relapsing-remitting, secondary progressive and progressive-relapsing multiple sclerosis disease courses. Study outcomes and limitations: By F measure, samples from a shared preparation batch strongly co-clustered.

Unique molecular identifiers had been added to the TCR beta cDNA libraries. Researchers reported roughly 510,000 cDNA molecules coming from roughly 1 to 10 million T cells. TCRdb passed the PCR reads through MiXCR, listing each CDR3 protein once. The profile shows hundreds of thousands of distinct CDR3 sequences, around 64% of them singletons. This clonotype was detected only a few times. Antigen specificity is unknown. This TCR was recovered from a girl aged 2 to 10 with multiple sclerosis. Sequences were obtained from blood.

The CDR3: CASSPGTGGHYEQYF. The CDR3 nucleotides are TGTGCCAGCTCACCCGGGACAGGGGGGCACTACGAGCAGTACTTC. The chain carries TRBV18 and TRBJ2-7, with 11 bases aligning to TRBD1. V lost 3 bases to trimming and J lost 3 bases; unmatched junction nucleotides: 4. The CDR3 has 15 amino acids. Germline values: CDR1 KGHSH, CDR2 LQKENI.